Below are 23 T cell receptor beta chains sequenced from a single sample in a study of shared clonotypes between healthy human individuals (dated by TCRdb to 2018 to 2020). To prepare the library, the immunoSEQ multiplex PCR assay was applied. TCRdb stores this immuneACCESS table with in-frame sequences only. Part of the clones is absent; in the studies checked, under half of the shortfall reflects unresolved V genes, and no reason is known for the rest. The sample table records millions of clones; 85% to 95% of these occur just once. The ten most abundant clones make up under 2% of the sample. CD8 naive samples were CD45RO-negative cells positively selected for CCR7, giving a CD45RA+CCR7+ population that excluded TemRA cells. The specimen was naive CD8+ T cells from PBMCs. The cell subset or site label, read with the paper, signifies: CD45RA+CCR7+. The origin of the receptors is a man between 18 and 29 years old in good health. Some clones in this sample may be carry-over from other donors' samples.

J is TRBJ2-1 and V is TRBV9, with TRBD2 as a possible D gene (6 bases). With 4 bases removed from V and 3 bases from J, the gap between germline ends came to 14 bases. Germline CDR1 SGDLS, CDR2 YYNGEE. The CDR3 has 15 residues. In DNA, the CDR3 is TGTGCCAGCAGCCCCGGGGCTAGCGTCTACAATGAGCAGTTCTTC. Residues: CASSPGASVYNEQFF.

This clone was observed a single time. This chain links TRBV10-1 with TRBJ2-2, with TRBD2 identical over 9 bases. The germline V gene has CDR1 WNHNN and CDR2 SYGVQD (reference sequence). The CDR3 has 16 residues. V trimming: 3 bases; J trimming: 6 bases; junction bases outside the gene matches: 8. The CDR3 loop is CASSESGLARAGELFF. The DNA of the CDR3 is TGCGCCAGCAGTGAATCGGGACTAGCAAGAGCCGGGGAGCTGTTTTTT.

The chain combines TRBV6-6 with TRBJ1-2; possible D gene TRBD1, 5 bases. Trimming took 4 bases from V and 6 from J, leaving 15 bases between them. Looked up from germline, CDR1 is MNHNY and CDR2 is SVGAGI (reference sequence). The CDR3 is 14 residues long. The CDR3 DNA sequence: TGTGCCAGCAGTTCCACCGGTGGGGCACATGGCTACACCTTC. This sequence encodes CASSSTGGAHGYTF.

This clone occurred once. The chain combines TRBV6-1 with TRBJ2-5, with D perhaps matching TRBD2 (5 bases). Germline loops: CDR1 MNHNS, CDR2 SASEGT. Deletions cut 4 bases from V and 4 bases from J, with 16 bases between. The CDR3 length is 15 residues. The CDR3 nucleotides are TGTGCCAGCAGTGTTCCCCCCCGAGGGAGAGAGACCCAGTACTTC. It translates to CASSVPPRGRETQYF.

The V gene is TRBV9, the J gene TRBJ2-7, with D perhaps given as TRBD1 or TRBD2 (5 bases each). V lost 4 bases, J lost 9 bases, and 20 bases lay in between. The CDR3 has 14 amino acids. The germline V gene has CDR1 SGDLS and CDR2 YYNGEE. The CDR3 is CASSTGTSTIVQYF. For the CDR3, the DNA is TGTGCCAGCAGCACCGGGACGAGTACGATTGTGCAGTACTTC.

Points on this clone: Other DNA sequences from this sample encode an identical CDR3 as well. The V and J genes are TRBV27 and TRBJ1-1; possibly TRBD1 for D (6 bases). Germline-derived CDR1 and CDR2 are MNHEY and SMNVEV (reference sequence). Trimming cost V 1 base and J 5 bases, with 11 bases left between them. The CDR3 totals 14 residues. The CDR3 bases are TGTGCCAGCAGTTTATTGGGAGGGGGGACTGAAGCTTTCTTT. This translates into CASSLLGGGTEAFF.

This clone has a handful of counts. The V and J genes are TRBV5-1 and TRBJ1-5, with D possibly TRBD1 on 6 matching bases. The CDR3 contains 13 residues. Germline V gene data show CDR1 as SGHRS and CDR2 as YFSETQ. The V gene lost 4 bases and the J gene lost 4 bases, with 9 bases spanning the gap. In DNA form, the CDR3 reads TGCGCCAGCAGCCAAACAGGGAATCAGCCCCAGCATTTT. This sequence encodes CASSQTGNQPQHF.

The chain recombines TRBV5-6 with TRBJ2-2; 7 bases align to TRBD2. Germline assignment: CDR1 SGHDT and CDR2 YYEEEE. V lost 4 bases and J lost 6; bases outside the gene matches: 12. The CDR3 runs 16 residues. CDR3 coding DNA: TGTGCCAGCAGCCTCCCCAGCGGGGAAGTACCCGGGGAGCTGTTTTTT. It specifies CASSLPSGEVPGELFF. The variable domain in full, completed from reference TRBV5-6 and TRBJ2-2, reads DAGVTQSPTHLIKTRGQQVTLRCSPKSGHDTVSWYQQALGQGPQFIFQYYEEEERQRGNFPDRFSGHQFPNYSSELNVNALLLGDSALYLCASSLPSGEVPGELFFGEGSRLTVL.

V is TRBV7-9 and J is TRBJ1-4, with D maybe TRBD1 (5 bases). The CDR3 is 18 amino acids. V was pared by 4 bases and J by 8 bases, with 26 bases between. Germline V gene data show CDR1 as SEHNR and CDR2 as FQNEAQ (reference sequence). The CDR3 bases are TGTGCCAGCAGCTCCCCGGGGCTCGACAGTGAGCAAATGGAAAAACTGTTTTTT. It is translated as CASSSPGLDSEQMEKLFF.

The chain recombines TRBV27 with TRBJ2-7, with TRBD2 matching 11 bases. Germline CDR1 is MNHEY and CDR2 is SMNVEV (reference sequence). The length of the CDR3 is 16 residues. V was pared by 5 bases and J by 3 bases, with 9 bases of the junction left unmatched. The CDR3 nucleotides are TGTGCCAGCAGTGAGATGAGGGGACTAGCGGTCTACGAGCAGTACTTC. This encodes CASSEMRGLAVYEQYF.

CDR3 sequence (DNA): TGTGCCAGCACCCCCAAACTAGCTCCCTACGAGCAGTACTTC. It specifies CASTPKLAPYEQYF. The chain uses TRBV7-9 and TRBJ2-7, with D perhaps matching TRBD2 (6 bases). V lost 7 bases to trimming and J lost 2 bases, with 15 bases between them. This CDR3 is built from 14 residues. Germline CDR1 is SEHNR and CDR2 is FQNEAQ (reference sequence). Complete variable domain (other parts from reference TRBV7-9 and TRBJ2-7): DTGVSQNPRHKITKRGQNVTFRCDPISEHNRLYWYRQTLGQGPEFLTYFQNEAQLEKSRLLSDRFSAERPKGSFSTLEIQRTEQGDSAMYLCASTPKLAPYEQYFGPGTRLTVT.

In its sample, this clone was seen once. The chain carries TRBV6-1 and TRBJ2-2; 9 positions agree with TRBD2. Trimming cost V 2 bases and J 8 bases; bases outside gene matches: 9. The germline V gene encodes CDR1 MNHNS and CDR2 SASEGT. CDR3 length: 16 amino acids. The CDR3 DNA reads as TGTGCCAGCAGTGAAAGATTGGCGGGAGGGCCGGGGGAGCTGTTTTTT. Residues: CASSERLAGGPGELFF.

The chain is built from TRBV7-3 and TRBJ1-1; D is ambiguous. The CDR3 sequence is 15 residues long. The ends were cut back, 2 bases at V and 2 bases at J, with 12 bases in the middle. The V gene's germline CDR1 is SGHTA and CDR2 FQGTGA. The CDR3 DNA is TGTGCCAGCAGCTTAGTGGGTTCGGGAAACACTGAAGCTTTCTTT. Residues: CASSLVGSGNTEAFF.

This clone was seen once. J is TRBJ1-2 and V is TRBV4-1; 9 nucleotides agree with TRBD1. The germline CDR1 and CDR2 sequences are MGHRA and YSYEKL. This CDR3 is 12 amino acids long. V shed 4 bases, J shed 8 bases, and the junction held 2 bases outside the gene matches. DNA of the CDR3: TGCGCCAGCAGCCCGACAGGGGGAGGCTACACCTTC. Amino acids: CASSPTGGGYTF.

The J gene is TRBJ2-7, the V gene TRBV6-1; D is ambiguous. This CDR3 spans 14 amino acids. Germline CDR1 MNHNS, CDR2 SASEGT. The ends were cut back, 8 bases at V and 0 bases at J, with 14 bases in the middle. CDR3 region: CASGQIGSSYEQYF. The CDR3 DNA follows: TGTGCCAGCGGCCAGATCGGTAGCTCCTACGAGCAGTACTTC.

CDR3 sequence (DNA): TGTGCCAGCAGTCCCCTGCCGGGCCAAAAGGAGCCCCAGCATTTT. As protein: CASSPLPGQKEPQHF. The genes are TRBV27 and TRBJ1-5; unclear D gene. The V end was cut by 5 bases, the J end by 8 bases, with 19 bases between. Looked up from germline, CDR1 is MNHEY and CDR2 is SMNVEV (reference sequence). This CDR3 spans 15 amino acids.

V gene TRBV27 combines with J gene TRBJ1-5; 11 nucleotides line up with TRBD1. Trimming cost V 2 bases and J 2 bases; bases outside gene matches: 14. The CDR3 runs to 20 residues. Germline CDR1 reads MNHEY; CDR2 reads SMNVEV (reference sequence). CDR3 bases: TGTGCCAGCAGTTTAAGGGGGGATAGGACAGGGGGCTTGCGCAATCAGCCCCAGCATTTT. This translates into CASSLRGDRTGGLRNQPQHF.

This chain's CDR3 is CASSQELRDHPYNEQFF. For the CDR3, the DNA is TGTGCCAGCAGCCAAGAGTTGCGAGACCATCCCTACAATGAGCAGTTCTTC. The chain combines TRBV4-2 with TRBJ2-1; D call uncertain. Germline V gene data show CDR1 as LGHNA and CDR2 as YNFKEQ. The CDR3 consists of 17 residues. The ends were cut back, 0 bases at V and 2 bases at J, with 14 bases in the middle.

This clone has just a few counts. Other nucleotide sequences from this sample produce the same CDR3. DNA of the CDR3: TGCGCCAGCAGCCAAGATCAGGGGGTGAGTCAGCCCCAGCATTTT. Its protein product is CASSQDQGVSQPQHF. The chain combines TRBV4-3 with TRBJ1-5; 7 bases are shared with TRBD1. The V segment lost 0 bases and the J segment 6 bases; nucleotides outside the gene matches: 5. Germline V gives CDR1 LGHNA, CDR2 YSLEER. The CDR3 is made up of 15 amino acids.

This clone is a singleton in its sample. This CDR3 is CAVHTGTSGSNEQFF. DNA for the CDR3: TGTGCCGTGCATACCGGGACTAGCGGGAGCAATGAGCAGTTCTTC. The gene calls are TRBV2 and TRBJ2-1; 14 bases fit TRBD2. Germline V gene sequence: CDR1 SNHLY, CDR2 FYNNEI. V dropped 11 bases and J dropped 6; count of bases not matched to a gene: 9. This CDR3 region has 15 residues.

Only one count was recorded for this clone. The chain uses TRBV28 and TRBJ1-4; D uncertain. With 4 bases removed from V and 8 bases from J, the gap between germline ends came to 17 bases. There are 15 residues in the CDR3. In germline, CDR1 is MDHEN, CDR2 SYDVKM. The CDR3, as DNA: TGTGCCAGCAGTTCCCCCCGTGAGATAAGGGAAAAACTGTTTTTT. It translates to CASSSPREIREKLFF.

This clone was detected once. V and J are TRBV10-3 and TRBJ2-7, with D unresolved. V was cut by 3 bases and J by 4 bases, with 10 bases left in between. CDR1 is ENHRY and CDR2 is SYGVKD in the germline V gene. This CDR3 comprises 13 residues. This CDR3 is CAISDGSDYEQYF. The CDR3 DNA reads as TGTGCCATCAGTGACGGTTCGGATTACGAGCAGTACTTC.

J is TRBJ2-7 and V is TRBV6-5, with a tentative D call TRBD1 (5 bases). This CDR3 spans 14 amino acids. CDR1 and CDR2 from the germline V gene are MNHEY and SVGAGI. Trimming took 9 bases from V and 4 from J, leaving 19 bases between them. Here the CDR3 DNA reads TGTGCCAGGGGCCGGCAGGGATGCCCGTACGAGCAGTACTTC. It encodes CARGRQGCPYEQYF.